These 24 T cell receptor beta chains originate from one sample sequenced in a study of blood T cell repertoires in COVID-19. Using immunoSEQ multiplex PCR, the repertoire was profiled, and TCRdb retains in-frame clones only, with some absent. Of some 400,000 clones listed, approximately 93% were seen once; the top ten hold around 0.86%. The sequenced sample was PBMCs or T cells enriched from blood (not recorded which). These receptors all stem from a woman aged 40 to 49 who had been exposed to COVID-19.

CDR3 residues: CASSVKPGLLYNEQFF. CDR3 in DNA: TGTGCCAGTAGTGTCAAGCCGGGACTACTCTACAATGAGCAGTTCTTC. The rearrangement joins TRBV19 to TRBJ2-1, with 7 nucleotides matching TRBD2. This CDR3 contains 16 residues. The V segment lost 5 bases and the J segment 3 bases; nucleotides outside the gene matches: 10. Germline V gene sequence: CDR1 LNHDA, CDR2 SQIVND (reference sequence). Variable domain in full (rest from reference TRBV19 and TRBJ2-1): DGGITQSPKYLFRKEGQNVTLSCEQNLNHDAMYWYRQDPGQGLRLIYYSQIVNDFQKGDIAEGYSVSREKKESFPLTVTSAQKNPTAFYLCASSVKPGLLYNEQFFGPGTRLTVL.

The genes are TRBV30 and TRBJ1-1; D gene unclear. Germline V gives CDR1 GTSNPN, CDR2 SVGIG (reference sequence). The CDR3 loop spans 15 amino acids. Trimming removed 1 base at V and 4 bases at J, with 16 bases between. The CDR3 sequence: CAWSGETWSGTEAFF. In nucleotides, the CDR3 is TGTGCCTGGAGTGGCGAGACTTGGTCGGGCACTGAAGCTTTCTTT.

V usage is TRBV7-2 and J usage is TRBJ2-1; 8 bases map to TRBD1. This CDR3 is 14 amino acids long. Germline CDR1 is SGHTA and CDR2 is FQGNSA. V trimming: 5 bases; J trimming: 4 bases; junction bases outside the gene matches: 4. CDR3 coding DNA: TGTGCCAGCAGCCAGGGGGCATCATACAATGAGCAGTTCTTC. Translated: CASSQGASYNEQFF.

This clone was observed once. The genes are TRBV7-8 and TRBJ2-7, with 8 bases identical to TRBD1. Per germline, CDR1 SGHVS and CDR2 FQNEAQ. V was clipped by 0 bases and J by 0 bases; unmatched bases: 1. The CDR3 is 15 residues long. CDR3 nucleotides: TGTGCCAGCAGCTTAGCCCAGGGGGCCTCCTACGAGCAGTACTTC. Translating it yields CASSLAQGASYEQYF.

The rearrangement joins TRBV7-6 to TRBJ1-1; TRBD1 agrees at 8 bases. The germline gives CDR1 SGHVS, CDR2 FNYEAQ. The V gene end was trimmed by 1 base and the J gene end by 4 bases; junction bases not matched to a gene: 8. This CDR3 is built from 16 residues. CDR3 in amino acids: CASSLVGRGLVTEAFF. The CDR3 DNA reads as TGTGCCAGCAGCTTAGTGGGCAGGGGGCTAGTCACTGAAGCTTTCTTT.

J is TRBJ1-2 and V is TRBV29-1; weak D call: TRBD1 (5 bases). CDR3 length: 14 amino acids. The V gene lost 6 bases and the J gene lost 0 bases, with 14 bases spanning the gap. Germline-derived CDR1 and CDR2 are SQVTM and ANQGSEA. In DNA, the CDR3 is TGCAGCGTCAAGACGGGGGAAGCTAACTATGGCTACACCTTC. Protein product: CSVKTGEANYGYTF.

The rearrangement links TRBV18 to TRBJ1-6; 10 bases are shared with TRBD1. The trim removed 3 bases at V and 7 bases at J, leaving 12 bases unmatched. Germline V gives CDR1 KGHSH, CDR2 LQKENI. The length of the CDR3 is 18 residues. CDR3 protein: CASSPTRGGQGKNSPLHF. CDR3 nucleotide sequence: TGTGCCAGCTCACCGACCAGAGGGGGACAGGGGAAAAATTCACCCCTCCACTTT.

Details on this clone: The same CDR3 can be traced to other DNA sequences in this sample. The V gene is TRBV2, the J gene TRBJ1-1, with 7 nucleotides matching TRBD1. The CDR3 loop spans 13 amino acids. Germline lookup yields CDR1 SNHLY and CDR2 FYNNEI. V gave up 4 bases and J gave up 4 bases; unmatched junction bases: 3. This CDR3 is CASSGDRGTEAFF. As DNA, the CDR3 is TGTGCCAGCAGTGGGGACAGAGGCACTGAAGCTTTCTTT.

This chain links TRBV29-1 with TRBJ1-2; D ambiguous. The CDR3 covers 12 residues. Germline V gives CDR1 SQVTM, CDR2 ANQGSEA. V was pared by 3 bases and J by 2 bases, with 7 bases between. In nucleotides, the CDR3 is TGCAGCGTTGATACAAACAACTATGGCTACACCTTC. Protein product: CSVDTNNYGYTF.

This clone was counted between two and nine times. The chain recombines TRBV19 with TRBJ2-3, with TRBD2 matching 9 bases. The V segment lost 4 bases and the J segment 4 bases; nucleotides outside the gene matches: 18. From germline, CDR1 is LNHDA and CDR2 SQIVND (reference sequence). The CDR3 is made up of 19 amino acids. CDR3 DNA sequence: TGTGCCAGTAGTAGTCTGGGTCAATTCCAGCGGGAGGTTGCAGATACGCAGTATTTT. It codes for CASSSLGQFQREVADTQYF.

The V gene is TRBV9, the J gene TRBJ2-7, with a possible D match to TRBD1 (6 bases). The ends were cut back, 6 bases at V and 2 bases at J, with 15 bases in the middle. This CDR3 has 14 residues. Germline V gene lookup returns CDR1 SGDLS and CDR2 YYNGEE. The CDR3 DNA reads as TGTGCCAGCAACCGTGAGGGGGTGGCCTACGAGCAGTACTTC. Translation: CASNREGVAYEQYF.

The rearrangement uses TRBV6-6 and TRBJ1-3; 7 bases fit TRBD1. CDR3 length equals 16 residues. Germline CDR1 is MNHNY and CDR2 is SVGAGI (reference sequence). Losses at the gene ends were 5 bases for V and 7 bases for J; bases not matched to a gene: 14. This chain's CDR3 is CASSTGTVAFGNTIYF. As DNA, the CDR3 is TGTGCCAGCAGTACCGGGACAGTGGCCTTTGGGAACACCATATATTTT.

The V gene is TRBV25-1, the J gene TRBJ1-1; D is possibly TRBD1 (6 bases). With 5 bases removed from V and 1 base from J, the gap between germline ends came to 11 bases. Germline assignment: CDR1 MGHDK and CDR2 SYGVNS. This CDR3 is 14 amino acids long. The CDR3 reads CASSPTGQNTEAFF. Written as DNA, the CDR3 is TGTGCCAGCAGTCCGACAGGACAGAACACTGAAGCTTTCTTT.

The chain combines TRBV2 with TRBJ1-6; 8 bases agree with TRBD1. CDR1 and CDR2 from the germline V gene are SNHLY and FYNNEI. The CDR3 is 14 amino acids. V dropped 6 bases and J dropped 7; count of bases not matched to a gene: 5. CDR3 sequence reads: CASSRQGFNSPLHF. The CDR3 DNA sequence: TGTGCCAGCAGCAGACAGGGGTTCAATTCACCCCTCCACTTT.

This clone was seen a few times. V gene TRBV3-1 (or the pseudogene TRBV3-2) combines with J gene TRBJ1-1, with a weak D call TRBD1 (6 bases). This CDR3 contains 12 residues. The V and J ends lost 3 bases and 8 bases respectively, with 10 bases between them. CDR1 is LGHDT, CDR2 YNNKEL, per germline (reference sequence). The CDR3, as DNA: TGTGCCAGCAGCCAGACAGGCCTAGAAGCTTTCTTT. Translating gives CASSQTGLEAFF.

This chain joins TRBV11-3 and TRBJ2-7, with D unclear. Germline loops: CDR1 SGHNT, CDR2 YENEEA. This CDR3 has 15 residues. Between the trimmed V and J ends, which lost 0 bases and 7 bases, there was a span of 16 bases. In nucleotides, the CDR3 is TGTGCCAGCAGCTTAGACCCAGACACCTTTGGGGAGCAGTACTTC. Translation: CASSLDPDTFGEQYF. The full variable domain, with the rest looked up from reference TRBV11-3 and TRBJ2-7, is EAGVVQSPRYKIIEKKQPVAFWCNPISGHNTLYWYLQNLGQGPELLIRYENEEAVDDSQLPKDRFSAERLKGVDSTLKIQPAELGDSAVYLCASSLDPDTFGEQYFGPGTRLTVT.

This sequence joins TRBV6-1 and TRBJ1-5, with unresolved D. The germline CDR1 and CDR2 sequences are MNHNS and SASEGT. The CDR3 covers 14 residues. V was pared by 0 bases and J by 3 bases, with 6 bases between. This CDR3 reads CASSEAPFNQPQHF. For the CDR3, the DNA is TGTGCCAGCAGTGAAGCCCCTTTCAATCAGCCCCAGCATTTT.

The rearrangement joins TRBV18 to TRBJ2-1; 9 bases agree with TRBD2. This CDR3 is built from 17 residues. With 3 bases clipped from V and 3 bases from J, the junction kept 9 bases outside the gene matches. Germline V lookup: CDR1 KGHSH, CDR2 LQKENI. The chain's CDR3 is CASSPTGSSGIYNEQFF. DNA for the CDR3: TGTGCCAGCTCACCCACTGGATCTAGCGGGATCTACAATGAGCAGTTCTTC.

The V and J genes are TRBV6-4 and TRBJ1-2; D is ambiguous. V was trimmed by 5 bases and J by 5 bases, leaving 18 bases between them. The CDR3 length is 15 residues. Germline CDR1 reads MRHNA; CDR2 reads SNTAGT. The CDR3 region is CASSPGSPGLYGYTF. The CDR3 DNA is TGTGCCAGCAGTCCCGGTTCCCCTGGACTGTATGGCTACACCTTC.

V gene TRBV7-9 combines with J gene TRBJ1-1; possible D gene TRBD1, 6 bases. The germline V and J ends were trimmed by 7 bases and 3 bases, with 15 bases remaining between them. The CDR3 contains 14 residues. CDR1 and CDR2 from the germline V gene are SEHNR and FQNEAQ (reference sequence). This CDR3 reads CASNEQGWDTEAFF. The CDR3 DNA is TGTGCCAGCAACGAACAGGGATGGGACACTGAAGCTTTCTTT.

The DNA for the CDR3 is TGTGCCTGGAGTGCAGGGGGAGCGGGGGCCAACGTCCTGACTTTC. It encodes CAWSAGGAGANVLTF. V gene TRBV30 combines with J gene TRBJ2-6, with 7 positions matching TRBD1. The junction had 4 bases not matched to a gene; V was cut back by 1 base and J by 4 bases. There are 15 residues in the CDR3. Germline V lookup: CDR1 GTSNPN, CDR2 SVGIG (reference sequence).

This clone was seen a few times. The gene calls are TRBV29-1 and TRBJ2-7; 8 bases align to TRBD1. This CDR3 comprises 15 residues. The germline CDR1 and CDR2 sequences are SQVTM and ANQGSEA. V lost 5 bases to trimming and J lost 1 base; unmatched junction nucleotides: 10. CDR3 residues: CSVSLGGQGSYEQYF. In nucleotides, the CDR3 is TGCAGCGTTTCTCTTGGTGGACAGGGTTCCTACGAGCAGTACTTC.

The V and J genes are TRBV5-1 and TRBJ1-1; D remains unclear. The CDR3 contains 15 residues. V dropped 2 bases and J dropped 4 bases, with 15 bases sitting between them. Per the germline V gene, CDR1 is SGHRS and CDR2 is YFSETQ. The CDR3, as DNA: TGCGCCAGCAGCTTAACTTCTTTTGGAGGCACTGAAGCTTTCTTT. The encoded protein is CASSLTSFGGTEAFF.

This chain uses TRBV18 with TRBJ1-2, with TRBD1 as a possible D gene (5 bases). Germline V gene data show CDR1 as KGHSH and CDR2 as LQKENI. V was shortened by 0 bases and J by 7 bases, with 12 bases between the two germline ends. The length of the CDR3 is 14 residues. In nucleotides, the CDR3 is TGTGCCAGCTCACCACCGGGGCAGGGTTTTGGCTACACCTTC. As protein: CASSPPGQGFGYTF.